This T cell receptor beta chain was documented in a study of blood T cells in healthy people across ages. Caucasian individuals from Russia who were healthy and aged about 6 to 95 acted as donors. Peripheral blood, roughly 9.3 milliliters per donor, was collected. Ten or more counts support this clonotype. Its cognate antigen is unknown. For the second PCR, which ran for about 6 to 11 cycles, a sample-barcoded 5' primer and a J-beta primer mix were used. A single record per CDR3 protein comes from TCRdb applying MiXCR to the 5' RACE reads. This sample has 650,000 to 800,000 distinct CDR3 sequences, with over 40% found just once. Study outcomes and limitations: Unsorted PBMC input precluded a conclusive naive versus antigen-experienced comparison.

Losses at the gene ends were 4 bases for V and 9 bases for J; bases not matched to a gene: 11. The CDR3 has 14 residues. The germline CDR1 and CDR2 sequences are SQVTM and ANQGSEA. The chain combines TRBV29-1 with TRBJ2-1, with TRBD2 matching 8 bases. The receptor was isolated from a woman of 80 years or more in good health. The sequenced sample consisted of blood. The chain's CDR3 is CSVAYGSGSSEQFF. DNA of the CDR3: TGCAGCGTTGCTTATGGGAGCGGGAGTAGTGAGCAGTTCTTC.